This TCR beta chain was sequenced in a study of T cells after yellow fever vaccination. Study overall: It was SMART-Seq v4 Ultra Low Input that prepared the fractions with low cell numbers.

Trimming took 1 base from V and 7 from J, leaving 8 bases between them. Germline V gene sequence: CDR1 LGHNA, CDR2 YNFKEQ. This CDR3 contains 14 residues. Making TCR cDNA involved 5'RACE template switching, which added UMIs and a universal primer site. In TCRdb, the 5' RACE reads were re-called with MiXCR into one record per CDR3 protein. The data contain 450,000 to 550,000 distinct CDR3 sequences, roughly 22% of them singletons. Study conclusions and caveats: Although most clonotypes did not, a small share appeared in both CD4 and CD8 compartments.

To note about this clonotype: Its target is unknown.

This sequence was found in a man between 18 and 35 years old who received the YFV17D yellow fever vaccine. The gene calls are TRBV4-2 and TRBJ1-6; TRBD1 might be the D (5 bases). The sequences come from PBMCs, collected approximately 22 days after the first yellow fever vaccination. As DNA, the CDR3 is TGTGCCAGCAGCCAAGGGGACGCCAATTCACCCCTCCACTTT. This gives the protein CASSQGDANSPLHF.